This passage covers 20 T cell receptor beta chains from one sample sequenced in a study of CDR3 diversity in severe acne. Using its own MiXCR run on the PCR reads, TCRdb lists one record per CDR3 protein. The sample consists of some 84,000 distinct CDR3 sequences, roughly 52% of them appearing once. Sequencing input: blood. The receptors come from a male donor in good health, serving as a control.

The V gene is TRBV5-1, the J gene TRBJ2-7; TRBD1 agrees at 7 bases. Trimming removed 1 base from V and 2 bases from J; junction bases left unmatched: 3. CDR3 length: 14 residues. Per germline, CDR1 SGHRS and CDR2 YFSETQ. CDR3 in DNA: TGCGCCAGCAGCTTGCCCGGGACAGCCTACGAGCAGTACTTC. Its protein product is CASSLPGTAYEQYF.

This clonotype was recorded a few times. The CDR3 loop is CASSYGGGLNQPQHF. Written as DNA, the CDR3 is TGTGCCAGCAGTTACGGCGGGGGCCTTAATCAGCCCCAGCATTTT. The V gene is TRBV6-1, the J gene TRBJ1-5; possibly TRBD1 for D (6 bases). This CDR3 contains 15 residues. The V gene lost 5 bases and the J gene lost 4 bases, with 15 bases spanning the gap. Germline-derived CDR1 and CDR2 are MNHNS and SASEGT.

The chain joins TRBV5-1 to TRBJ2-3, with no clear D. V lost 0 bases, J lost 4 bases, and 6 bases lay in between. The germline V gene encodes CDR1 SGHRS and CDR2 YFSETQ. This CDR3 has 13 residues. The CDR3, as DNA: TGCGCCAGCAGCTTGGAGGCGTCAGATACGCAGTATTTT. Translated, it gives CASSLEASDTQYF.

This chain connects TRBV20-1 to TRBJ2-7; 7 nucleotides line up with TRBD1. The CDR3 runs 15 residues. Losses at the gene ends were 6 bases for V and 5 bases for J; bases not matched to a gene: 16. Germline assignment: CDR1 DFQATT and CDR2 SNEGSKA (reference sequence). The CDR3 DNA follows: TGCAGTGCCCGAGCGGACAGGCTAGAGATCGACGAGCAGTACTTC. It translates to CSARADRLEIDEQYF.

As concerns this clonotype: A read error is possible here, since a much larger clone lies one base away. V usage is TRBV6-5 and J usage is TRBJ1-5; a weak D match, TRBD1 (6 bases). The CDR3 sequence is 17 residues long. V shed 5 bases and J shed 5 bases, with 22 bases lying between them. The germline CDR1 and CDR2 sequences are MNHEY and SVGAGI. This chain's CDR3 is CASSEWGLTLSDQPQHF. CDR3 nucleotides: TGTGCCAGCAGTGAATGGGGGCTGACCCTAAGCGATCAGCCCCAGCATTTT.

V is TRBV29-1 and J is TRBJ1-3; 8 bases line up with TRBD1. V trimming: 4 bases; J trimming: 0 bases; junction bases outside the gene matches: 5. This CDR3 has 15 residues. CDR1 SQVTM and CDR2 ANQGSEA come from the germline V gene. CDR3 DNA: TGCAGCGTTGGGACAGGGTCTACCTCTGGAAACACCATATATTTT. Translation: CSVGTGSTSGNTIYF.

On this clonotype itself: Given the absence of the conserved phenylalanine or tryptophan at the CDR3 end, a read error is likely. J is TRBJ1-2 and V is TRBV7-9; tentatively, D is TRBD1 (5 bases). CDR3 length equals 12 residues. With 5 bases removed from V and 8 bases from J, the gap between germline ends came to 12 bases. CDR1 is SEHNR and CDR2 is FQNEAQ in the germline V gene (reference sequence). The CDR3 DNA sequence: TGTGCCAGCAGCCTAGGGACGTCCGGCTACACCTCC. Translation gives CASSLGTSGYTS.

This clonotype has a count of ten or more. This chain uses TRBV25-1 with TRBJ2-2, with 11 positions matching TRBD2. Germline-derived CDR1 and CDR2 are MGHDK and SYGVNS. The V and J ends lost 3 bases and 7 bases, in that order; junction bases with no gene match: 13. The CDR3 is 18 amino acids. The CDR3 sequence: CASSDLRGGLAENGELFF. CDR3 nucleotide sequence: TGTGCCAGCAGTGACCTTAGAGGGGGACTAGCGGAGAACGGGGAGCTGTTTTTT.

This chain uses TRBV7-9 with TRBJ1-1; D not certain. Germline V gene sequence: CDR1 SEHNR, CDR2 FQNEAQ (reference sequence). The V gene lost 5 bases and the J gene lost 1 base, with 8 bases spanning the gap. This CDR3 comprises 13 residues. The CDR3 DNA sequence: TGTGCCAGCAGCCCATCAGGGAACACTGAAGCTTTCTTT. Residues: CASSPSGNTEAFF.

The gene calls are TRBV11-2 and TRBJ2-7; D unclear. Between the trimmed V and J ends, which lost 4 bases and 2 bases, there was a span of 12 bases. The CDR3 runs to 14 residues. In germline, CDR1 is SGHAT, CDR2 FQNNGV. CDR3 protein: CASSSPITAYEQYF. In DNA, the CDR3 is TGTGCCAGCAGCTCGCCAATCACCGCCTACGAGCAGTACTTC.

This clonotype was seen ten or more times. The chain is built from TRBV5-8 and TRBJ2-6; 7 bases fit TRBD1. The germline V gene encodes CDR1 SGHTS and CDR2 YDEGEE. This CDR3 is 15 amino acids long. V shed 3 bases, J shed 9 bases, and the junction held 9 bases outside the gene matches. CDR3 DNA sequence: TGTGCCAGCAGCTCGGCACAGGGGATGGTCAACGTCCTGACTTTC. Translating gives CASSSAQGMVNVLTF.

V usage is TRBV20-1 and J usage is TRBJ2-7; D gene ambiguous. Per the germline V gene, CDR1 is DFQATT and CDR2 is SNEGSKA (reference sequence). There are 10 residues in the CDR3. Trimming pared 0 bases from V and 7 bases from J, leaving 4 bases between. The chain's CDR3 is CSARDNEQYF. In DNA, the CDR3 is TGCAGTGCTAGAGATAATGAGCAGTACTTC.

This clonotype was seen once. Relative to the germline gene, one junction end is altered; a read error may explain this. CDR3 nucleotides: TGTGCCACCGGCAGTCACAGGAGCGCCCAGGATGTCGAGCAGTACTTC. Protein product: CATGSHRSAQDVEQYF. The rearrangement joins TRBV15 to TRBJ2-7; a weak D match, TRBD1 (5 bases). The CDR3 is 16 residues long. Germline assignment: CDR1 LNHNV and CDR2 YYDKDF (reference sequence).

J is TRBJ2-2 and V is TRBV20-1; 8 positions agree with TRBD1. CDR1 is DFQATT and CDR2 is SNEGSKA in the germline V gene (reference sequence). Trimming at V came to 3 bases and at J to 7 bases, leaving 4 bases not matched to a gene. The CDR3 covers 13 residues. The CDR3 reads CSASATGDGELFF. DNA of the CDR3: TGCAGTGCTAGCGCGACAGGGGACGGGGAGCTGTTTTTT.

V usage is TRBV6-4 and J usage is TRBJ2-7; 9 nucleotides align to TRBD1. In germline, CDR1 is MRHNA, CDR2 SNTAGT. The J segment lost 4 bases and the V segment lost 6 bases, leaving 7 bases of the junction unmatched. This CDR3 has 14 amino acids. This CDR3 reads CASRRGTGFYEQYF. Written as DNA, the CDR3 is TGTGCCAGCAGACGCGGGACAGGGTTTTACGAGCAGTACTTC.

As for this clonotype: At one boundary the junction diverges from the germline segment, which might be a read error. This chain links TRBV6-1 with TRBJ2-6, with D possibly matching TRBD1 (5 bases). Germline-derived CDR1 and CDR2 are MNHNS and SASEGT. The CDR3 runs to 15 residues. The CDR3 is CASTVGVLGSNVLTF. DNA of the CDR3: TGTGCCAGCACTGTAGGGGTGCTTGGGTCCAACGTCCTGACTTTC.

This clonotype was seen a single time. V and J are TRBV6-5 and TRBJ1-2; 11 positions agree with TRBD1. V was pared by 7 bases and J by 8 bases, with 9 bases of the junction left unmatched. The CDR3 extends over 14 amino acids. Germline CDR1 reads MNHEY; CDR2 reads SVGAGI. CDR3 DNA sequence: TGTGCCAGCACAGACGGACAGGGGGCACGAGGCTACACCTTC. This gives the protein CASTDGQGARGYTF.

About this clonotype itself: At one end, the junction sequence differs from germline, possibly due to a read error. This chain links TRBV5-1 with TRBJ1-4; D is unclear. This CDR3 spans 14 amino acids. CDR1 is SGHRS and CDR2 is YFSETQ in the germline V gene. In nucleotides, the CDR3 is TGTGCCAGCAGCTCGTCTGGGGATAAGGAAAAACTGTTTTTT. It encodes CASSSSGDKEKLFF.

This clonotype has only a few counts. V and J are TRBV20-1 and TRBJ1-1; 9 bases align to TRBD1. This CDR3 region has 15 residues. Germline V gives CDR1 DFQATT, CDR2 SNEGSKA (reference sequence). The ends lost 2 bases at V and 4 bases at J; junction bases unmatched: 8. The CDR3 reads CSARFRTGASTEAFF. The CDR3 DNA is TGCAGTGCTAGATTTCGGACAGGGGCGAGCACTGAAGCTTTCTTT.

This clonotype was recorded a few times. The chain couples TRBV30 to TRBJ1-2; 8 nucleotides line up with TRBD1. CDR1 is GTSNPN and CDR2 is SVGIG in the germline V gene (reference sequence). The length of the CDR3 is 15 residues. J gave up 3 bases and V 0 bases, and 6 bases lay outside the gene matches. CDR3 bases: TGTGCCTGGAGTGTAATACCAGGGGGCGACTATGGCTACACCTTC. It is translated as CAWSVIPGGDYGYTF. The whole variable domain, remainder taken from reference TRBV30 and TRBJ1-2, is SQTIHQWPATLVQPVGSPLSLECTVEGTSNPNLYWYRQAAGRGLQLLFYSVGIGQISSEVPQNLSASRPQDRQFILSSKKLLLSDSGFYLCAWSVIPGGDYGYTFGSGTRLTVV.